The 14 T cell receptor beta chains below were found in one sample sequenced in a study of blood T cell repertoires in COVID-19. TCRdb's table, derived via immunoSEQ multiplex PCR, lists solely in-frame clones and lacks some. The sample lists more than 200,000 clones, roughly 84% occurring once. The material sequenced was PBMCs or T cells enriched from blood (not recorded which). Source of these receptors: a man younger than 45 in a cohort exposed to, infected with or recovered from COVID-19 (not recorded which).

The chain couples TRBV12-3 or TRBV12-4 to TRBJ1-2; 7 nucleotides line up with TRBD1. The CDR3 runs 13 residues. Unmatched junction bases numbered 3, after V lost 5 bases and J lost 3 bases. The CDR3 DNA is TGTGCCAGCAGTCTCACAGGGGACTATGGCTACACCTTC. Translating gives CASSLTGDYGYTF.

The genes are TRBV27 and TRBJ2-7; 9 bases are a match to TRBD1. CDR3 length equals 13 residues. The V and J ends lost 3 bases and 3 bases, in that order; junction bases with no gene match: 0. CDR1 is MNHEY and CDR2 is SMNVEV in the germline V gene (reference sequence). The CDR3 region is CASSLDRGYEQYF. The CDR3 bases are TGTGCCAGCAGTTTGGACAGGGGCTACGAGCAGTACTTC.

V gene TRBV6-1 combines with J gene TRBJ1-2, with D possibly being TRBD1 (5 bases). Germline V gene sequence: CDR1 MNHNS, CDR2 SASEGT. The CDR3 spans 14 residues. Trimming cost V 3 bases and J 4 bases, with 12 bases left between them. DNA for the CDR3: TGTGCCAGCAGTGACAGAAACCAGGGCTATGGCTACACCTTC. It codes for CASSDRNQGYGYTF.

The rearrangement links TRBV6-5 to TRBJ2-2; TRBD1 agrees at 8 bases. V was pared by 1 base and J by 6 bases, with 4 bases of the junction left unmatched. The CDR3 spans 15 residues. Looked up from germline, CDR1 is MNHEY and CDR2 is SVGAGI. CDR3 residues: CASSYFRGRPGELFF. As DNA, the CDR3 is TGTGCCAGCAGTTACTTCAGGGGGCGCCCCGGGGAGCTGTTTTTT.

The chain has TRBV9 and TRBJ2-1; D possibly corresponds to TRBD2 (6 bases). V lost 6 bases and J 10 bases, leaving 14 bases between the germline ends. The CDR3 spans 12 residues. Germline loops: CDR1 SGDLS, CDR2 YYNGEE. CDR3 sequence (DNA): TGTGCCAGCACTCCAAATGGAGGGGAGCAGTTCTTC. Translated, it gives CASTPNGGEQFF. The full variable domain, completed using reference TRBV9 and TRBJ2-1, is DSGVTQTPKHLITATGQRVTLRCSPRSGDLSVYWYQQSLDQGLQFLIQYYNGEERAKGNILERFSAQQFPDLHSELNLSSLELGDSALYFCASTPNGGEQFFGPGTRLTVL.

This chain joins TRBV2 and TRBJ2-3, with 9 bases that match TRBD2. The J segment lost 5 bases and the V segment lost 1 base, leaving 10 bases of the junction unmatched. Germline assignment: CDR1 SNHLY and CDR2 FYNNEI. CDR3 length equals 17 residues. CDR3: CASSEGPPGLAKDTQYF. The CDR3 DNA reads TGTGCCAGCAGTGAAGGGCCACCGGGACTAGCAAAAGATACGCAGTATTTT.

The chain couples TRBV7-9 to TRBJ2-2; the match to TRBD1 covers 7 bases. The CDR3 consists of 15 residues. Germline V gene sequence: CDR1 SEHNR, CDR2 FQNEAQ (reference sequence). V gave up 6 bases and J gave up 2 bases; unmatched junction bases: 6. The CDR3 sequence: CASRIGDSNTGELFF. CDR3 nucleotide sequence: TGTGCCAGCAGAATCGGGGACAGTAACACCGGGGAGCTGTTTTTT.

The CDR3 region is CASSPGRGAEAFF. CDR3 nucleotide sequence: TGCGCCAGCAGCCCCGGCCGGGGAGCTGAAGCTTTCTTT. The chain links TRBV5-1 to TRBJ1-1; no clear D. The CDR3 is 13 amino acids. CDR1 and CDR2 (germline): SGHRS, YFSETQ. The V gene lost 4 bases and the J gene lost 6 bases, with 13 bases spanning the gap.

The CDR3 nucleotides read TGTGCCAGCACTAGGGACTTAAAAGAGACCCAGTACTTC. It codes for CASTRDLKETQYF. The rearrangement uses TRBV2 and TRBJ2-5, with D tentatively TRBD2 (6 bases). The germline V gene encodes CDR1 SNHLY and CDR2 FYNNEI. V was clipped by 7 bases and J by 3 bases, with 12 bases between them. The CDR3 contains 13 residues.

The J gene is TRBJ1-2, the V gene TRBV7-8; unclear D gene. The CDR3 contains 15 residues. Germline V gene lookup returns CDR1 SGHVS and CDR2 FQNEAQ. V was shortened by 3 bases and J by 7 bases, with 18 bases between the two germline ends. In DNA, the CDR3 is TGTGCCAGCAGCTTCCTCCCTGGCCCGGGGAGTGGCTACACCTTC. It encodes CASSFLPGPGSGYTF. The full variable domain, completed using reference TRBV7-8 and TRBJ1-2, is GAGVSQSPRYKVAKRGQDVALRCDPISGHVSLFWYQQALGQGPEFLTYFQNEAQLDKSGLPSDRFFAERPEGSVSTLKIQRTQQEDSAVYLCASSFLPGPGSGYTFGSGTRLTVV.

V usage is TRBV5-1 and J usage is TRBJ2-7; no clear D. From germline, CDR1 is SGHRS and CDR2 YFSETQ. The CDR3 is made up of 15 amino acids. V lost 0 bases, J lost 4 bases, and 14 bases lay in between. The CDR3 DNA is TGCGCCAGCAGCTTGGAAAGGAGCCCCCAATACGAGCAGTACTTC. Translating gives CASSLERSPQYEQYF.

This sequence joins TRBV5-8 and TRBJ2-3, with D possibly matching TRBD2 (6 bases). V lost 1 base, J lost 2 bases, and 8 bases lay in between. The germline V gene has CDR1 SGHTS and CDR2 YDEGEE. There are 14 residues in the CDR3. The CDR3 nucleotides read TGTGCCAGCAGCTTGACGGGAGTCACAGATACGCAGTATTTT. Protein: CASSLTGVTDTQYF.

In the case of this clone: The same CDR3 also results from other DNA sequences found in this sample. The chain links TRBV5-1 to TRBJ1-1; 7 bases agree with TRBD1. The CDR3 is made up of 15 amino acids. CDR1 and CDR2 from the germline V gene are SGHRS and YFSETQ. With V trimmed by 0 bases and J by 0 bases, 2 bases remained unmatched. CDR3 DNA sequence: TGCGCCAGCAGCTTGGGGGGGACAGTGAACACTGAAGCTTTCTTT. Amino acids: CASSLGGTVNTEAFF.

The chain couples TRBV5-1 to TRBJ1-5, with 10 positions matching TRBD1. CDR1 SGHRS and CDR2 YFSETQ come from the germline V gene. The junction had 7 bases not matched to a gene; V was cut back by 0 bases and J by 7 bases. The CDR3 extends over 16 amino acids. DNA of the CDR3: TGCGCCAGCAGCTTGGCGGGACAGGGGACGGGGCAGCCCCAGCATTTT. It codes for CASSLAGQGTGQPQHF.